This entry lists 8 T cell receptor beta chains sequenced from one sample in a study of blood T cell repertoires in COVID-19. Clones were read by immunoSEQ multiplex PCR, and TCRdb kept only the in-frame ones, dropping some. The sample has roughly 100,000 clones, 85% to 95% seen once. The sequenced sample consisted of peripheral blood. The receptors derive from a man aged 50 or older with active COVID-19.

The CDR3 is CASSRDRGNYEQYF. In DNA form, the CDR3 reads TGTGCCAGCAGCCGGGACAGGGGGAACTACGAGCAGTACTTC. The rearrangement links TRBV6-5 to TRBJ2-7, with TRBD1 matching 11 bases. There are 14 residues in the CDR3. V lost 6 bases to trimming and J lost 3 bases; unmatched junction nucleotides: 4. CDR1 and CDR2 (germline): MNHEY, SVGAGI.

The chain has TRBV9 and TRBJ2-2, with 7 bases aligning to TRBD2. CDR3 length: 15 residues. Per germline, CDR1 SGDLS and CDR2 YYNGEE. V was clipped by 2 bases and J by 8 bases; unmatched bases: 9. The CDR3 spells CASSVRGGANGELFF. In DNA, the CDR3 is TGTGCCAGCAGCGTGAGGGGAGGGGCTAATGGGGAGCTGTTTTTT.

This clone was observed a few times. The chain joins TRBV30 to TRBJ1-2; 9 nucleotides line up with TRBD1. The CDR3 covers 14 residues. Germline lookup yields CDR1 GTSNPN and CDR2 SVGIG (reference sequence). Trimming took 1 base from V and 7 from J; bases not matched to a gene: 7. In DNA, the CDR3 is TGTGCCTGGAGTGACAAGGACAGGGGTGGTGGCTACACCTTC. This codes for CAWSDKDRGGGYTF.

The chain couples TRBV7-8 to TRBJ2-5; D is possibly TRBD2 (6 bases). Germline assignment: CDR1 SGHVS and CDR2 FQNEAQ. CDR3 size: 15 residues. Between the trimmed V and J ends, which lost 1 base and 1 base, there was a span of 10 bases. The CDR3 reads CASSLGGRIQETQYF. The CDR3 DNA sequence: TGTGCCAGCAGCTTAGGGGGGAGGATCCAAGAGACCCAGTACTTC.

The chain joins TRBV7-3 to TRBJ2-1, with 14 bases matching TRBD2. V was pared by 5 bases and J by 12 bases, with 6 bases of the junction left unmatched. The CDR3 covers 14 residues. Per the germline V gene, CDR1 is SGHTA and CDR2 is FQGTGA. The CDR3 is CASSLGTSGRGQFF. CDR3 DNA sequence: TGTGCCAGCAGCCTTGGGACTAGCGGGAGAGGGCAGTTCTTC.

The CDR3 is CASSPESYTQYF. For the CDR3, the DNA is TGTGCCAGCAGCCCGGAGTCGTATACGCAGTATTTT. The genes are TRBV7-3 and TRBJ2-3; no definite D call. Germline assignment: CDR1 SGHTA and CDR2 FQGTGA. The CDR3 consists of 12 residues. Trimming left V 5 bases short and J 7 bases short, with 10 bases between.

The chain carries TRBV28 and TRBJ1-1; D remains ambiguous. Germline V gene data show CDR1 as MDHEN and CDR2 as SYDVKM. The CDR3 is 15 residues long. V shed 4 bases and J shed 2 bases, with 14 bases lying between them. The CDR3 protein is CASSSGTWLNTEAFF. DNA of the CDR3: TGTGCCAGCAGTTCGGGTACTTGGCTTAACACTGAAGCTTTCTTT. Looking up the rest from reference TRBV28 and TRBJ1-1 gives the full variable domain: DVKVTQSSRYLVKRTGEKVFLECVQDMDHENMFWYRQDPGLGLRLIYFSYDVKMKEKGDIPEGYSVSREKKERFSLILESASTNQTSMYLCASSSGTWLNTEAFFGQGTRLTVV.

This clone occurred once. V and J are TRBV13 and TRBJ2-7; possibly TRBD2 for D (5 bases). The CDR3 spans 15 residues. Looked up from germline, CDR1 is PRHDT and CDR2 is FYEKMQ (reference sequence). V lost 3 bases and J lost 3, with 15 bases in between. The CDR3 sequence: CASSFGGRVHYEQYF. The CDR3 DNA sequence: TGTGCCAGCAGCTTCGGAGGCCGGGTGCACTACGAGCAGTACTTC.